This T cell receptor beta chain was recorded in a study of lymphopenia after photon versus proton radiotherapy. The CDR3 contains 20 residues. The trim removed 0 bases at V and 2 bases at J, leaving 17 bases unmatched. Germline-derived CDR1 and CDR2 are SGHDN and FVKESK. The table came from immunoSEQ multiplex PCR; TCRdb's copy has only in-frame clones and leaves some out. This table holds under 65,000 clones, about four fifths found once. The source is a man aged 55 to 70 with pancreatic cancer. Sequencing used peripheral blood, obtained from a patient treated with proton-based radiotherapy. The chain recombines TRBV14 with TRBJ2-7; 9 bases map to TRBD2. DNA of the CDR3: TGTGCCAGCAGCCAAGATTTGGTAGCGGGAGAAGGGTTCGGGCCCTACGAGCAGTACTTC. It yields the protein CASSQDLVAGEGFGPYEQYF.